This passage covers 21 T cell receptor beta chains from one sample sequenced in a study of identical twins. Each CDR3 protein gets one entry after TCRdb re-called the 5' RACE reads with MiXCR. Of 200,000 to 300,000 distinct CDR3 sequences listed, more than 9% are singletons. Sequenced material: memory T cells sorted from blood. These receptors came from a man aged 50-60 years in good health.

This clonotype was counted a few times. The chain couples TRBV7-6 to TRBJ2-1; D not certain. Between the trimmed V and J ends, which lost 3 bases and 4 bases, there was a span of 7 bases. Germline lookup yields CDR1 SGHVS and CDR2 FNYEAQ. CDR3 length: 13 residues. The DNA of the CDR3 is TGTGCCAGCAGCTTGCTGGAGTACAATGAGCAGTTCTTC. Translation gives CASSLLEYNEQFF.

This clonotype has a handful of counts. J is TRBJ2-5 and V is TRBV2, with 10 bases aligning to TRBD1. V lost 8 bases, J lost 2 bases, and 8 bases stayed unmatched. CDR3 length: 15 residues. Germline CDR1 SNHLY, CDR2 FYNNEI. The CDR3 sequence is CASGGQGQRQETQYF. For the CDR3, the DNA is TGTGCCAGCGGGGGACAGGGGCAGAGGCAAGAGACCCAGTACTTC.

This clonotype has ten or more counts. The rearrangement joins TRBV12-3 or TRBV12-4 to TRBJ1-5, with unresolved D. The CDR3 extends over 14 amino acids. V was cut by 5 bases and J by 0 bases, with 8 bases left in between. This CDR3 reads CASSPSYSNQPQHF. CDR3 bases: TGTGCCAGCAGTCCATCCTATAGCAATCAGCCCCAGCATTTT.

This clonotype occurred many times. The CDR3 sequence: CASSSGTGAAYEQYF. CDR3 DNA: TGCGCCAGCAGCTCCGGGACAGGGGCGGCCTACGAGCAGTACTTC. The chain combines TRBV5-1 with TRBJ2-7; 10 bases align to TRBD1. The germline CDR1 and CDR2 sequences are SGHRS and YFSETQ. V lost 3 bases and J lost 2; bases outside the gene matches: 5. The CDR3 is 15 amino acids. Combining the CDR3 with reference TRBV5-1 and TRBJ2-7 gives the whole variable domain KAGVTQTPRYLIKTRGQQVTLSCSPISGHRSVSWYQQTPGQGLQFLFEYFSETQRNKGNFPGRFSGRQFSNSRSEMNVSTLELGDSALYLCASSSGTGAAYEQYFGPGTRLTVT.

This clonotype was detected many times. The CDR3 here is CSAQDRANTGELFF. For the CDR3, the DNA is TGCAGTGCCCAGGACAGGGCGAACACCGGGGAGCTGTTTTTT. V and J are TRBV20-1 and TRBJ2-2; 8 nucleotides line up with TRBD1. Trimming at V came to 6 bases and at J to 0 bases, leaving 3 bases not matched to a gene. This CDR3 contains 14 residues. Germline V gives CDR1 DFQATT, CDR2 SNEGSKA (reference sequence).

V and J are TRBV6-1 and TRBJ2-1, with TRBD1 matching over 11 bases. This CDR3 is built from 16 residues. Germline V CDR1 and CDR2: MNHNS, SASEGT. V lost 7 bases, J lost 4 bases, and 9 bases stayed unmatched. CDR3 nucleotide sequence: TGTGCCAGCACCCCGAGGGGGACAGGGGGGTACAATGAGCAGTTCTTC. It encodes CASTPRGTGGYNEQFF.

V and J are TRBV7-3 and TRBJ2-2; 7 positions agree with TRBD1. V trimming: 5 bases; J trimming: 5 bases; junction bases outside the gene matches: 8. The CDR3 consists of 15 residues. CDR1 SGHTA and CDR2 FQGTGA come from the germline V gene. The CDR3 loop is CASSPQGQRTGELFF. CDR3 bases: TGTGCCAGCAGCCCCCAGGGACAGCGAACCGGGGAGCTGTTTTTT.

This clonotype was recorded only once. This chain links TRBV5-4 with TRBJ2-5; tentatively, D is TRBD2 (6 bases). Germline assignment: CDR1 SGHNT and CDR2 YYREEE (reference sequence). The ends were cut back, 4 bases at V and 4 bases at J, with 14 bases in the middle. The CDR3 spans 14 residues. CDR3 nucleotides: TGTGCCAGCAGCGCGGAGGGGACGGGAGAGACCCAGTACTTC. It translates to CASSAEGTGETQYF.

At least ten counts were recorded for this clonotype. The chain joins TRBV5-6 to TRBJ1-1; D is perhaps TRBD1 (6 bases). Germline CDR1 reads SGHDT; CDR2 reads YYEEEE. Trimming took off 6 bases at V and 5 bases at J, with 20 bases between the two ends. This CDR3 contains 15 residues. In nucleotides, the CDR3 is TGTGCCAGCATCGCCGCACAGGGTCAGGGAACTGAAGCTTTCTTT. It is translated as CASIAAQGQGTEAFF.

The gene calls are TRBV4-3 and TRBJ1-2, with 7 bases identical to TRBD1. This CDR3 spans 13 amino acids. The germline CDR1 and CDR2 sequences are LGHNA and YSLEER. After removal of 0 bases from V and 7 bases from J, the junction contained 2 bases not matched to a gene. For the CDR3, the DNA is TGCGCCAGCAGCCAAGATGGGACAGCTGGCTACACCTTC. Translation: CASSQDGTAGYTF.

This clonotype was recorded at least ten times. The J gene is TRBJ2-5, the V gene TRBV6-1; TRBD2 might be the D (5 bases). V dropped 5 bases and J dropped 1 base, with 17 bases sitting between them. CDR1 and CDR2 (germline): MNHNS, SASEGT. The CDR3 sequence is 16 residues long. CDR3 amino acids: CASSSGPSDLQETQYF. The CDR3 DNA is TGTGCCAGCAGTAGCGGTCCTTCAGACCTCCAAGAGACCCAGTACTTC.

This clonotype showed up just a few times. The chain couples TRBV6-1 to TRBJ1-1, with TRBD1 matching over 12 bases. CDR3 length: 16 amino acids. Germline-derived CDR1 and CDR2 are MNHNS and SASEGT. V dropped 4 bases and J dropped 4; count of bases not matched to a gene: 7. Here the CDR3 reads CASSVGTGGISTEAFF. The CDR3 nucleotides read TGTGCCAGCAGTGTGGGGACAGGGGGCATTAGCACTGAAGCTTTCTTT.

The V and J genes are TRBV29-1 and TRBJ2-2; D ambiguous. CDR1 and CDR2 (germline): SQVTM, ANQGSEA. V lost 2 bases and J lost 1, with 11 bases in between. This CDR3 is 15 amino acids long. CDR3 in DNA: TGCAGCGTTGAACAAAGGGTAGGGAACACCGGGGAGCTGTTTTTT. Protein product: CSVEQRVGNTGELFF.

This clonotype has a count of ten or more. This chain connects TRBV5-1 to TRBJ2-2, with D perhaps TRBD1 (6 bases). The CDR3 length is 15 residues. The V end was cut by 0 bases, the J end by 0 bases, with 6 bases between. From germline, CDR1 is SGHRS and CDR2 YFSETQ. DNA of the CDR3: TGCGCCAGCAGCTTGGGGACAGCGAACACCGGGGAGCTGTTTTTT. Amino acids: CASSLGTANTGELFF.

V gene TRBV30 combines with J gene TRBJ2-5; the D gene is possibly TRBD2 (5 bases). The germline V gene has CDR1 GTSNPN and CDR2 SVGIG (reference sequence). V lost 4 bases and J 1 base, leaving 13 bases between the germline ends. The length of the CDR3 is 14 residues. CDR3: CAWTPFGGQETQYF. As DNA, the CDR3 is TGTGCCTGGACCCCCTTTGGAGGCCAAGAGACCCAGTACTTC.

The table lists this clonotype with a few counts. The chain carries TRBV6-2 or TRBV6-3 and TRBJ2-7; 9 bases line up with TRBD1. V lost 6 bases, J lost 2 bases, and 5 bases stayed unmatched. This CDR3 has 14 residues. The germline V gene has CDR1 MNHEY and CDR2 SVGEGT. CDR3: CASRPGTGTYEQYF. CDR3 nucleotide sequence: TGTGCCAGCAGACCCGGGACAGGGACCTACGAGCAGTACTTC.

In its sample, this clonotype was seen many times. The rearrangement uses TRBV15 and TRBJ2-7; D gene uncertain. CDR1 and CDR2 (germline): LNHNV, YYDKDF (reference sequence). This CDR3 is 12 amino acids long. V lost 4 bases, J lost 3 bases, and 7 bases lay in between. The CDR3 spells CATSKWGYEQYF. The CDR3 region has the DNA TGTGCCACCAGCAAGTGGGGCTACGAGCAGTACTTC.

This clonotype appeared a few times. This chain joins TRBV20-1 and TRBJ2-7, with D perhaps being TRBD1 or TRBD2 (5 bases each). Trimming took 5 bases from V and 3 from J, leaving 14 bases between them. Germline assignment: CDR1 DFQATT and CDR2 SNEGSKA (reference sequence). This CDR3 contains 13 residues. CDR3 DNA sequence: TGCAGTGCTGGAACCGGGACGTTCTACGAGCAGTACTTC. Protein sequence: CSAGTGTFYEQYF.

This sequence joins TRBV6-5 and TRBJ1-5; unclear D gene. Per germline, CDR1 MNHEY and CDR2 SVGAGI. The CDR3 loop spans 13 amino acids. V dropped 0 bases and J dropped 4 bases, with 4 bases sitting between them. CDR3 bases: TGTGCCAGCAGTTACTCTTCTAATCAGCCCCAGCATTTT. Protein product: CASSYSSNQPQHF.

This clonotype was found many times. The chain is built from TRBV7-2 and TRBJ1-2; D might be TRBD1 (6 bases). Germline-derived CDR1 and CDR2 are SGHTA and FQGNSA. V gave up 4 bases and J gave up 3 bases, with 15 bases separating them. The CDR3 is 15 amino acids. DNA of the CDR3: TGTGCCAGCAGCTCACCACAGGGAATTGACTATGGCTACACCTTC. The encoded protein is CASSSPQGIDYGYTF.

The chain is built from TRBV6-2 or TRBV6-3 and TRBJ2-3; 9 positions match TRBD1. Trimming took 0 bases from V and 4 from J; bases not matched to a gene: 11. The CDR3 has 18 residues. From germline, CDR1 is MNHEY and CDR2 SVGEGT. CDR3 nucleotides: TGTGCCAGCAGTTACTCGCGGACAGGGGCGCGGTGGGCAGATACGCAGTATTTT. Its translation is CASSYSRTGARWADTQYF.